The source of this TCR beta chain is a study of identical twins. Broader study findings: There was more out-of-frame TCR alpha sharing in monozygotic twins than models estimated. Out-of-frame alpha sequences shared between twins exhibited an excess of low generation probability. Conclusions leaned on cross-sectional statistical analysis and did not track the same donors over time.

V gave up 0 bases and J gave up 5 bases, with 12 bases separating them. This CDR3 spans 14 amino acids. The germline gives CDR1 SGDLS, CDR2 YYNGEE. This clonotype was picked up a small number of times. What it binds is unknown. Template switching added a universal primer binding site, and final cDNA carried unique molecular identifiers. MiXCR was run by TCRdb on the 5' RACE reads, yielding one entry per CDR3 protein. The sample gives 1.5 million or so distinct CDR3 sequences, about 32% of which show up once; roughly 0.3% is in the top ten. This sequence originates from a newborn girl in good health. The sample consisted of cord blood. The rearrangement joins TRBV9 to TRBJ2-7; D may be TRBD1 (7 bases). The CDR3 DNA is TGTGCCAGCAGCGTAGGGTTCAGGGGGGACGAGCAGTACTTC. It encodes CASSVGFRGDEQYF.